This T cell receptor (beta chain) was found in a study of CD8+CD57+ T cells in acquired aplastic anemia (dated 2018 in TCRdb). With regard to the full study: A mean of approximately 3 ug of DNA, ranging from roughly 0.18 to 30 ug, was extracted from sorted CD4+ and CD8+ cells. Overall study results and their limits: Nearly 30 CD8+ CDR3 sequences were found in both patients and controls but appeared to be highly expressed in patients and within the immunodominant clones of the patients. Between patients and healthy controls, no significant difference in CD8+ Simpson's diversity was found (P=0.060).

To note about this clonotype: The antigen this receptor binds is unknown. No per-base quality is available; no much larger clone lies one base away.

TCR repertoires of sorted CD4+ and CD8+ blood T cells from severe aplastic anemia patients and healthy subjects were deep-sequenced in the study. Ficoll-Paque density gradient centrifugation was used to isolate peripheral blood mononuclear cells. CD4+ and CD8+ T cells were sorted by FACS or magnetic beads before DNA extraction. Genomic DNA was used as template for profiling of TCR beta VDJ combinations and CDR3 sequences. An Illumina HiSeq 2000 was used for TCR repertoire sequencing. The published analysis was carried out like this. TRBV/TRBJ rearrangement plots, CDR3 size and DJ length profiles, and Simpson's diversity index were used to assess repertoires. The immunodominant clone was defined as the most abundant DNA sequence in deep sequencing data. CDR3 amino acid sequences were screened for sharing across subjects and compared with published repertoires and the VDJdb database. TCRdb ran its own pipeline on the public reads, namely fastp trimming at Q25 and MiXCR clone calling, and kept in-frame beta chains. Rows merge per CDR3 protein into single entries with the most common DNA and genes. TCRdb's processing, not the authors', yielded these V and J calls. For this sample the table gives 150,000 to 200,000 distinct CDR3 sequences, of which about 64% were detected only once. The ten biggest clones cover approximately 44% of the sample.

The CDR3 spans 15 residues, from the cysteine through the phenylalanine. The kept DNA is CDR3 alone, 45 bases in frame from the first base. Looking up the germline V gene yields CDR1 KGHDR and CDR2 SFDVKD. Trimmed from V: 6 bases; trimmed from J: 2 bases; junction bases lacking a gene match: 6. The chain links TRBV24-1 with TRBJ1-5, with 7 junctional bases fitting TRBD1. The origin of this receptor is a human donor with severe aplastic anemia or a healthy control (not recorded which). The material sequenced was sorted CD4+, CD8+, or CD8+CD57+ T cells (not recorded which) from PBMCs. The DNA is TGTGCCACCAGTCCTACAGGGGAGGGCAATCAGCCCCAGCATTTT. It encodes CATSPTGEGNQPQHF.